This T cell receptor (beta chain) comes out of a study of T cell changes during pregnancy in multiple sclerosis. TCRdb keeps only in-frame clones here, not all; method: immunoSEQ multiplex PCR. The sample includes around 40,000 clones, 85% to 95% of them seen just once. There are 15 residues in the CDR3. V was trimmed by 0 bases and J by 0 bases, leaving 8 bases between them. Germline CDR1 and CDR2: KGHSH and LQKENI. This chain uses TRBV18 with TRBJ2-5; D is perhaps TRBD1 (6 bases). The source is a female donor with multiple sclerosis, enrolled in a pregnancy study. The sequenced sample was CD4+ T cells from peripheral blood mononuclear cells, obtained in the second trimester of pregnancy. The CDR3 bases are TGTGCCAGCTCACCACCGACAGGAAACCAAGAGACCCAGTACTTC. This translates into CASSPPTGNQETQYF.